The 9 T cell receptor beta chains listed next were all sequenced from one sample in a study of blood T cell repertoires in COVID-19. The assay was immunoSEQ multiplex PCR, and TCRdb's table has in-frame clones only and misses some. The sample consists of about 40,000 clones, over 75% of them appearing once. The sequenced sample consisted of peripheral blood. The receptors originated from a man in his sixties with active COVID-19.

V usage is TRBV7-9 and J usage is TRBJ2-3; 10 nucleotides match TRBD1. CDR1 SEHNR and CDR2 FQNEAQ come from the germline V gene (reference sequence). The CDR3 is made up of 17 amino acids. The ends lost 1 base at V and 4 bases at J; junction bases unmatched: 8. CDR3 protein: CASSLGRTGGISDTQYF. CDR3 sequence (DNA): TGTGCCAGCAGCTTAGGACGGACAGGGGGGATTTCAGATACGCAGTATTTT.

This clone was detected only a few times. The chain uses TRBV7-2 and TRBJ1-3; D gene unclear. This CDR3 is 16 amino acids long. Germline V gene lookup returns CDR1 SGHTA and CDR2 FQGNSA. Trimming pared 1 base from V and 4 bases from J, leaving 14 bases between. CDR3 loop: CASSLDVGAGGNTIYF. For the CDR3, the DNA is TGTGCCAGCAGCTTAGATGTTGGCGCGGGGGGAAACACCATATATTTT.

V usage is TRBV7-8 and J usage is TRBJ1-4, with D perhaps matching TRBD1 (6 bases). V was clipped by 5 bases and J by 7 bases, with 17 bases between them. CDR1 and CDR2 (germline): SGHVS, FQNEAQ. The CDR3 contains 15 residues. In DNA, the CDR3 is TGTGCCAGCAGCCCTCAGGGGACGGCAGGTGAAAAACTGTTTTTT. It yields the protein CASSPQGTAGEKLFF.

The chain links TRBV6-5 to TRBJ1-5; 8 bases agree with TRBD1. J lost 7 bases, V lost 6 bases, and 5 bases had no gene match. Per germline, CDR1 MNHEY and CDR2 SVGAGI. This CDR3 spans 13 amino acids. CDR3: CASRQGVGQPQHF. The DNA for the CDR3 is TGTGCCAGCAGACAGGGGGTAGGACAGCCCCAGCATTTT.

The chain is built from TRBV4-2 and TRBJ2-2, with D possibly being TRBD1 (6 bases). Germline-derived CDR1 and CDR2 are LGHNA and YNFKEQ. Trimming removed 0 bases from V and 1 base from J, with 6 bases in between. The CDR3 is 15 amino acids. The CDR3 here is CASSQDRGNTGELFF. The CDR3 nucleotides read TGTGCCAGCAGCCAAGACAGGGGGAACACCGGGGAGCTGTTTTTT.

The rearrangement joins TRBV3-1 (or the pseudogene TRBV3-2) to TRBJ1-5; no firm D call. CDR1 LGHDT and CDR2 YNNKEL come from the germline V gene (reference sequence). Trimming left V 1 base short and J 4 bases short, with 5 bases between. This CDR3 has 13 amino acids. CDR3 loop: CASSQVQNQPQHF. The CDR3 nucleotides read TGTGCCAGCAGCCAAGTCCAGAATCAGCCCCAGCATTTT.

The chain uses TRBV28 and TRBJ1-1; TRBD1 is a possible D gene (6 bases). V lost 6 bases, J lost 6 bases, and 14 bases lay in between. Germline values: CDR1 MDHEN, CDR2 SYDVKM. The CDR3 contains 13 residues. The CDR3 spells CASSQTGYAEAFF. CDR3 in DNA: TGTGCCAGCAGCCAGACAGGATACGCTGAAGCTTTCTTT.

The V and J genes are TRBV29-1 and TRBJ1-1; D ambiguous. Germline V gene sequence: CDR1 SQVTM, CDR2 ANQGSEA. V dropped 2 bases and J dropped 1 base, with 11 bases sitting between them. The CDR3 totals 14 residues. The CDR3 region is CSVETLTTNTEAFF. The DNA of the CDR3 is TGCAGCGTTGAAACTTTGACAACGAACACTGAAGCTTTCTTT. Complete variable domain (other parts from reference TRBV29-1 and TRBJ1-1): SAVISQKPSRDICQRGTSLTIQCQVDSQVTMMFWYRQQPGQSLTLIATANQGSEATYESGFVIDKFPISRPNLTFSTLTVSNMSPEDSSIYLCSVETLTTNTEAFFGQGTRLTVV.

This rearrangement joins TRBV18 to TRBJ1-2, with a tentative D call TRBD1 (5 bases). In germline, CDR1 is KGHSH, CDR2 LQKENI. Trimming removed 2 bases at V and 8 bases at J, with 27 bases between. The CDR3 runs 18 residues. CDR3 coding DNA: TGTGCCAGCTCACCATACGGACGGACAAATACTCGGGGAGGGGGCTACACCTTC. This translates into CASSPYGRTNTRGGGYTF.